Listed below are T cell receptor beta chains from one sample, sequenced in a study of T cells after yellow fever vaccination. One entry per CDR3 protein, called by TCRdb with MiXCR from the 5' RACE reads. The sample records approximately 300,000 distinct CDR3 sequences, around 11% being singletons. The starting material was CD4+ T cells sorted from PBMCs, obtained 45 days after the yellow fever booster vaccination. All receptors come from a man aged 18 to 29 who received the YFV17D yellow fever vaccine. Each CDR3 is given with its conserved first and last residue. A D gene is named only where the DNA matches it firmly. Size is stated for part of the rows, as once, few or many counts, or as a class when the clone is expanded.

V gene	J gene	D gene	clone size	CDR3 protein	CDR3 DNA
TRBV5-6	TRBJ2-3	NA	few	CASSLGGGYATQYF	TGTGCCAGCAGCCTCGGAGGGGGCTACGCTACGCAGTATTTT
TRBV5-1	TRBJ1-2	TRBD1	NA	CASSSTGGTHGYTF	TGCGCCAGCAGCTCCACAGGGGGTACCCATGGCTACACCTTC
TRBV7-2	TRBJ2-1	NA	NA	CASSLFGENNEQFF	TGTGCCAGCAGCTTATTTGGGGAGAACAATGAGCAGTTCTTC
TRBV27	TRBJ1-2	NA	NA	CASSLVRGGYGYTF	TGTGCCAGCAGTTTGGTCAGGGGAGGCTATGGCTACACCTTC
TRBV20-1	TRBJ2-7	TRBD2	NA	CSARATAGGAYEQYF	TGCAGTGCTAGAGCGACGGCGGGGGGGGCCTACGAGCAGTACTTC
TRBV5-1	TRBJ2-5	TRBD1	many	CASSRTGEETQYF	TGCGCCAGCAGCCGGACAGGGGAAGAGACCCAGTACTTC
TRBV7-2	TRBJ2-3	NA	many	CASSFGGGTDTQYF	TGTGCCAGCAGCTTTGGAGGGGGCACAGATACGCAGTATTTT
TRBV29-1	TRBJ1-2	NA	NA	CSVAQLGTNGYTF	TGCAGCGTTGCCCAACTCGGGACGAATGGCTACACCTTC
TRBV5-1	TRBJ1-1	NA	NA	CASSLDHRQLAFF	TGCGCCAGCAGCTTGGATCATAGGCAGCTGGCTTTCTTT
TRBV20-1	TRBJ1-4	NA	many	CSARAPGPGEKLFF	TGCAGTGCTAGAGCCCCCGGACCGGGTGAAAAACTGTTTTTT
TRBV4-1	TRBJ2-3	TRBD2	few	CASSSRGSGGATDTQYF	TGCGCCAGCAGCTCCCGGGGGAGCGGGGGGGCCACAGATACGCAGTATTTT
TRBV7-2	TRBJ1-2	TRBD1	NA	CASSFQGARSYGYTF	TGTGCCAGCAGCTTCCAGGGGGCCAGAAGCTATGGCTACACCTTC
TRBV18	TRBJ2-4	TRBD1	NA	CASSPRGQGIQYF	TGTGCCAGCTCACCAAGGGGACAGGGGATTCAGTACTTC
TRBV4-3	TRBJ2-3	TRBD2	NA	CASSQDDGRTQYF	TGCGCCAGCAGCCAAGACGACGGGAGGACGCAGTATTTT
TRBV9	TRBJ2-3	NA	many	CASSVGVGFAQYF	TGTGCCAGCAGCGTAGGAGTAGGGTTTGCGCAGTATTTT
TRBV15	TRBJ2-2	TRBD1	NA	CATRKQGTGELFF	TGTGCCACCAGGAAACAGGGGACCGGGGAGCTGTTTTTT
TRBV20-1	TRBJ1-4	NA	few	CSAPGLFNEKLFF	TGCAGTGCCCCGGGACTCTTTAATGAAAAACTGTTTTTT
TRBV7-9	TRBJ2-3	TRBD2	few	CASSRLTSGGATDTQYF	TGTGCCAGCAGCCGACTGACTAGCGGAGGAGCCACAGATACGCAGTATTTT
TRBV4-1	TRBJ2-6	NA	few	CASSQASSSGANVLTF	TGCGCCAGCAGCCAAGCCAGCAGCTCTGGGGCCAACGTCCTGACTTTC
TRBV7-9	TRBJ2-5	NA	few	CASSLEPRPVGTQYF	TGTGCCAGCAGCTTAGAACCGCGCCCTGTTGGGACCCAGTACTTC
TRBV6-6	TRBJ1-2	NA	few	CASSYPQGGGANYGYTF	TGTGCCAGCAGTTACCCCCAAGGGGGGGGAGCTAACTATGGCTACACCTTC
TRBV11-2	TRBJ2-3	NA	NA	CASSGRGWTDTQYF	TGTGCCAGCAGCGGACGGGGGTGGACAGATACGCAGTATTTT